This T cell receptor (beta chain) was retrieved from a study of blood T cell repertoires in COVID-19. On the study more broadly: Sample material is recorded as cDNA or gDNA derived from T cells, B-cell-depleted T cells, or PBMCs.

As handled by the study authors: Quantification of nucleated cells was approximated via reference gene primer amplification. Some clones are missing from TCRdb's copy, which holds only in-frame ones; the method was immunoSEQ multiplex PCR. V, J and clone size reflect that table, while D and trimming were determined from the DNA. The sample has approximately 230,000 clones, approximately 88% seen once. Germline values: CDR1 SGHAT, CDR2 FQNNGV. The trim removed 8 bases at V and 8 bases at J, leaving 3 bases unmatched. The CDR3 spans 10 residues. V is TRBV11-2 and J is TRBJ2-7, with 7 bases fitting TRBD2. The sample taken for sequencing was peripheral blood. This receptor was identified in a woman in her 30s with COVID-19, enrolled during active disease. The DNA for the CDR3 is TGTGCCAGCGGAGCGGGGAAGCAGTACTTC. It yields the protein CASGAGKQYF.